These 17 T cell receptor beta chains came from one sample sequenced in a study of CD8 T cells in ankylosing spondylitis. Overall study findings and caveats: A motif in TCR beta, a set of about 8 highly homologous variants, appeared characteristic of ankylosing spondylitis blood.

Their recognized antigens are unknown. TCRdb processed the 5' RACE reads anew with MiXCR; each CDR3 protein has one entry. The sample carries about 90,000 distinct CDR3 sequences, roughly 9% recorded once. Specimen: blood, either unsorted or a sorted T cell fraction (not recorded which). These receptors all stem from a male donor with ankylosing spondylitis.

This clonotype has ten or more counts. The chain has TRBV6-5 and TRBJ2-1; 7 nucleotides align to TRBD2. This CDR3 has 16 amino acids. With 0 bases clipped from V and 3 bases from J, the junction kept 5 bases outside the gene matches. Germline loops: CDR1 MNHEY, CDR2 SVGAGI. For the CDR3, the DNA is TGTGCCAGCAGTTACTCGCCCGCGGGAGACTACAATGAGCAGTTCTTC. Protein product: CASSYSPAGDYNEQFF.

This clonotype was seen at least ten times. The V gene is TRBV20-1, the J gene TRBJ2-1; TRBD2 agrees at 12 bases. Germline lookup yields CDR1 DFQATT and CDR2 SNEGSKA (reference sequence). The CDR3 has 17 residues. With 6 bases clipped from V and 3 bases from J, the junction kept 12 bases outside the gene matches. CDR3 residues: CSAPGGLAGGVYNEQFF. CDR3 DNA sequence: TGCAGTGCCCCAGGGGGTCTAGCGGGAGGGGTCTACAATGAGCAGTTCTTC.

The table lists this clonotype with a few counts. V usage is TRBV12-3 or TRBV12-4 and J usage is TRBJ1-5; D is perhaps TRBD1 (6 bases). This CDR3 region has 15 residues. V was cut by 3 bases and J by 6 bases, with 15 bases left in between. The CDR3 spells CASSFFSGATQPQHF. CDR3 DNA: TGTGCCAGCAGTTTTTTTTCAGGGGCCACTCAGCCCCAGCATTTT.

This clonotype has ten or more counts. The rearrangement links TRBV27 to TRBJ1-4, with D possibly TRBD1 on 5 matching bases. The CDR3 extends over 15 amino acids. With 4 bases removed from V and 7 bases from J, the gap between germline ends came to 16 bases. Germline CDR1 MNHEY, CDR2 SMNVEV (reference sequence). CDR3: CASSSTYGAIEKLFF. CDR3 DNA: TGTGCCAGCAGTTCAACCTACGGGGCGATTGAAAAACTGTTTTTT.

The chain combines TRBV2 with TRBJ2-2, with 10 bases fitting TRBD2. V dropped 4 bases and J dropped 2; count of bases not matched to a gene: 10. Germline CDR1 and CDR2: SNHLY and FYNNEI. This CDR3 spans 18 amino acids. The CDR3 bases are TGTGCCAGCAGTGGCCCCCGGGGACTAGCGCTAAACACCGGGGAGCTGTTTTTT. Translated: CASSGPRGLALNTGELFF. Filled out from reference TRBV2 and TRBJ2-2, the complete variable domain reads EPEVTQTPSHQVTQMGQEVILRCVPISNHLYFYWYRQILGQKVEFLVSFYNNEISEKSEIFDDQFSVERPDGSNFTLKIRSTKLEDSAMYFCASSGPRGLALNTGELFFGEGSRLTVL.

This clonotype came up many times. J is TRBJ1-1 and V is TRBV27, with 9 bases that match TRBD1. The CDR3 contains 17 residues. Germline V gives CDR1 MNHEY, CDR2 SMNVEV (reference sequence). V gave up 6 bases and J gave up 1 base; unmatched junction bases: 12. CDR3 sequence: CASRDKGTQGANTEAFF. The CDR3, as DNA: TGTGCCAGCAGGGATAAGGGGACACAGGGGGCGAACACTGAAGCTTTCTTT.

V gene TRBV5-6 combines with J gene TRBJ2-5; the D gene could be TRBD1 or TRBD2 (6 bases each). Trimming shortened V by 3 bases and J by 5 bases, and 17 bases separated the two germline ends. Germline lookup yields CDR1 SGHDT and CDR2 YYEEEE. The CDR3 has 15 residues. The CDR3: CASSSEGVVAETQYF. The CDR3 DNA reads as TGTGCCAGCAGCTCGGAGGGGGTTGTCGCGGAGACCCAGTACTTC. Based on the CDR3 plus reference TRBV5-6 and TRBJ2-5, the full variable domain is DAGVTQSPTHLIKTRGQQVTLRCSPKSGHDTVSWYQQALGQGPQFIFQYYEEEERQRGNFPDRFSGHQFPNYSSELNVNALLLGDSALYLCASSSEGVVAETQYFGPGTRLLVL.

This clonotype has at least ten counts. The V and J genes are TRBV27 and TRBJ2-1, with 14 positions matching TRBD2. Germline assignment: CDR1 MNHEY and CDR2 SMNVEV (reference sequence). The CDR3 runs to 15 residues. J gave up 9 bases and V 5 bases, and 6 bases lay outside the gene matches. In DNA, the CDR3 is TGTGCCAGCAGTCCCGGGACTAGCGGGAGAGGTGAGCAGTTCTTC. It encodes CASSPGTSGRGEQFF.

The CDR3 is CASEQGAGYGYTF. The CDR3 DNA follows: TGTGCCAGCGAACAGGGGGCAGGGTATGGCTACACCTTC. V and J are TRBV9 and TRBJ1-2; 9 positions match TRBD1. The CDR3 has 13 residues. The junction had 6 bases not matched to a gene; V was cut back by 7 bases and J by 5 bases. Germline CDR1 reads SGDLS; CDR2 reads YYNGEE.

This clonotype has just a few counts. The chain joins TRBV7-9 to TRBJ2-7; D not certain. The CDR3 is 12 residues long. Germline CDR1 reads SEHNR; CDR2 reads FQNEAQ (reference sequence). Trimming pared 2 bases from V and 1 base from J, leaving 3 bases between. Here the CDR3 DNA reads TGTGCCAGCAGCTTAAAGTCCTACGAGCAGTACTTC. Protein product: CASSLKSYEQYF.

The chain links TRBV12-3 or TRBV12-4 to TRBJ1-1; 8 positions match TRBD1. The CDR3 sequence is 12 residues long. The trim removed 3 bases at V and 9 bases at J, leaving 3 bases unmatched. The CDR3 DNA reads TGTGCCAGCAGTTTGGACAGGGTGCAAGCTTTCTTT. Amino acids: CASSLDRVQAFF.

This chain links TRBV20-1 with TRBJ2-7; TRBD2 might be the D (5 bases). Germline CDR1 is DFQATT and CDR2 is SNEGSKA (reference sequence). This CDR3 is 14 amino acids long. Trimming shortened V by 3 bases and J by 3 bases, and 15 bases separated the two germline ends. CDR3: CSARSGLSYYEQYF. CDR3 nucleotide sequence: TGCAGTGCTAGGTCCGGACTGTCCTACTACGAGCAGTACTTC.

In its sample, this clonotype was seen a few times. This chain links TRBV2 with TRBJ2-7, with TRBD1 matching 9 bases. CDR1 is SNHLY, CDR2 FYNNEI, per germline. The CDR3 sequence is 19 residues long. V lost 0 bases and J lost 2; bases outside the gene matches: 14. DNA of the CDR3: TGTGCCAGCAGTGAAGCCTCAATATCGGACAGGGGACTACCCTACGAGCAGTACTTC. It is translated as CASSEASISDRGLPYEQYF.

V usage is TRBV15 and J usage is TRBJ2-2; D is unresolved. The CDR3 has 13 residues. From germline, CDR1 is LNHNV and CDR2 YYDKDF (reference sequence). V was clipped by 4 bases and J by 9 bases, with 12 bases between them. CDR3 nucleotide sequence: TGTGCCACCAGCATTCAAGCCGGGTGGGAGCTGTTTTTT. Protein sequence: CATSIQAGWELFF.

This clonotype was detected only a few times. The chain has TRBV24-1 and TRBJ2-5; tentative D call: TRBD1 (6 bases). The CDR3 has 15 residues. V was pared by 4 bases and J by 0 bases, with 11 bases between. Germline CDR1 is KGHDR and CDR2 is SFDVKD. CDR3 sequence: CATSEVGTNQETQYF. The CDR3 bases are TGTGCCACCAGTGAGGTCGGGACAAACCAAGAGACCCAGTACTTC.

This clonotype came up many times. The chain joins TRBV4-2 to TRBJ1-1, with D unresolved. The CDR3 sequence is 13 residues long. Germline assignment: CDR1 LGHNA and CDR2 YNFKEQ. Trimming stripped 0 bases from V and 8 bases from J, with 10 bases between. CDR3 in DNA: TGTGCCAGCAGCCAAGAATATAGGTCCGAAGCTTTCTTT. It is translated as CASSQEYRSEAFF.

The genes are TRBV5-1 and TRBJ2-7, with 8 bases aligning to TRBD1. CDR3 length equals 17 residues. CDR1 and CDR2 (germline): SGHRS, YFSETQ. The V segment lost 0 bases and the J segment 1 base; nucleotides outside the gene matches: 9. CDR3 region: CASSLAGQVGASYEQYV. The CDR3 DNA reads as TGCGCCAGCAGCTTGGCGGGACAGGTGGGGGCTTCCTACGAGCAGTACGTC.